Listed below are T cell receptor beta chains from one sample, sequenced in a study of shared clonotypes between healthy human individuals. The assay was immunoSEQ multiplex PCR, and TCRdb's table has in-frame clones only and misses some. The sample has under 700,000 clones; roughly 96% are singletons. The sequencing sample was made of naive CD8+ T cells sorted from blood. The source is a woman aged 25 to 45 in good health. CDR3s include the opening cysteine and the closing phenylalanine or tryptophan. The order of the fields is CDR3 DNA, CDR3 protein, J gene, clone size, V gene, D gene. D genes are given only for firm matches. The size field is filled for only some rows; it gives once, few, many or a size class.

TGTGCCAGCAGGCAGGGGGACACTGAAGCTTTCTTT,CASRQGDTEAFF,TRBJ1-1,few,TRBV27,TRBD1
TGTGCCAGCAGCTTTTCCCTAGCGGGAGACGCTTTCTTC,CASSFSLAGDAFF,TRBJ2-1,NA,TRBV7-7,TRBD2
TGTGCCAGCAGCTTAGGGGCCGCTAGCTCCTACGAGCAGTACTTC,CASSLGAASSYEQYF,TRBJ2-7,NA,TRBV13,NA
TGTGCCAGCAGCTTGACCATGAACACTGAAGCTTTCTTT,CASSLTMNTEAFF,TRBJ1-1,NA,TRBV5-4,NA
TGCGCCAGCAGCCAAGATCAAGGGACTAGCGGATACGAGCAGTACTTC,CASSQDQGTSGYEQYF,TRBJ2-7,NA,TRBV4-1,TRBD2
TGTGCCAGCAGCCTAGCGGGAGGGGGGAACGAGCAGTACTTC,CASSLAGGGNEQYF,TRBJ2-7,NA,TRBV7-3,TRBD2
TGTGCCAGCGGTCAGTTAGAGACCCAGTACTTC,CASGQLETQYF,TRBJ2-5,NA,TRBV28,NA
TGTGCCAGCAGTGAACACAATAGCAATCAGCCCCAGCATTTT,CASSEHNSNQPQHF,TRBJ1-5,NA,TRBV25-1,NA
TGTGCCAGCAGCTTAGAAGGAGTTTATGGCTACACCTTC,CASSLEGVYGYTF,TRBJ1-2,NA,TRBV11-2,NA
TGTGCCAGCAGCTTAGGCGGGAGAACCTTCGAGCAGTACTTC,CASSLGGRTFEQYF,TRBJ2-7,NA,TRBV7-3,TRBD2
TGCGCCAGCAGCCAACGGACACAAAACAATGAGCAGTTCTTC,CASSQRTQNNEQFF,TRBJ2-1,NA,TRBV4-1,NA
TGTGCCACCTCGCTTTCACGTAACACTGAAGCTTTCTTT,CATSLSRNTEAFF,TRBJ1-1,NA,TRBV28,NA
TGTGCCAGCAGCCCCACGGGACTAGCGGGCGTAGATACGCAGTATTTT,CASSPTGLAGVDTQYF,TRBJ2-3,NA,TRBV7-3,TRBD2
TGTGCCAGCAGTTTAGCCCGGGACAGTATTTCCTACGAGCAGTACTTC,CASSLARDSISYEQYF,TRBJ2-7,once,TRBV27,TRBD1
TGTGCCACCAGCAGAGTGACAGGGGGGGTCTACGAGCAGTACTTC,CATSRVTGGVYEQYF,TRBJ2-7,NA,TRBV15,TRBD1
TGTGCCATCCCGCCCCGGGTCTTCGGCACAGATACGCAGTATTTT,CAIPPRVFGTDTQYF,TRBJ2-3,NA,TRBV19,NA
TGTGCCAGCAGCTTAGGGGTAGAGACCCATGAGCAGTTCTTC,CASSLGVETHEQFF,TRBJ2-1,NA,TRBV7-6,NA
TGTGCCAGCAGCTCAACTTACGAGCAGTACTTC,CASSSTYEQYF,TRBJ2-7,once,TRBV7-6,NA
TGTGCCAGCAGTGACCGGGTCTACAATGAGCAGTTCTTC,CASSDRVYNEQFF,TRBJ2-1,NA,TRBV6-1,NA
TGTGCCAGCAGCCAATCGTGGGAGAGACAGAATGAAAAACTGTTTTTT,CASSQSWERQNEKLFF,TRBJ1-4,NA,TRBV7-9,NA
TGTGCCAGCAGTCCCGGGACTAGCACAGATACGCAGTATTTT,CASSPGTSTDTQYF,TRBJ2-3,NA,TRBV28,NA
TGTGCCAGCAGCTCCTCCCTGGGACTAAATGAAAAACTGTTTTTT,CASSSSLGLNEKLFF,TRBJ1-4,NA,TRBV13,NA
TGTGCCAGCAGCTTAGGAGGCACAGATACGCAGTATTTT,CASSLGGTDTQYF,TRBJ2-3,NA,TRBV5-6,NA
TGTGCCGATAGCCCCCCGGAGTACTTC,CADSPPEYF,TRBJ2-7,NA,TRBV25-1,NA
TGTGCCAGCAGTTTAGACAGAAGGGAGCAGTACTTC,CASSLDRREQYF,TRBJ2-7,NA,TRBV28,NA
TGCGCCAGCAGCCAAGAGACAGGGCCTGGGGTGGCCGAGCAGTACTTC,CASSQETGPGVAEQYF,TRBJ2-7,NA,TRBV4-1,TRBD1
TGCGCCAGCAGCCATCGGGACGTGGTGGGGTATAGCAATCAGCCCCAGCATTTT,CASSHRDVVGYSNQPQHF,TRBJ1-5,NA,TRBV4-1,NA
TGTGCCAGCAGTGACTCAAACAGCGACAATGAGCAGTTCTTC,CASSDSNSDNEQFF,TRBJ2-1,NA,TRBV6-4,NA